What follows is one T cell receptor beta chain and its context. Its antigen remains unidentified. Mismatch with germline at one junction end may stem from a read error. These data come from a study of early T cells in non-severe SARS-CoV-2 infection. Study summary: Sequencing input comprised bulk RNA from unsorted whole blood; chain pairing was not available.

Broader study findings: Lookups in VDJdb leaned toward anti-spike CD8 responses and missed private and CD4 specificities.

CDR3 length: 14 amino acids. CDR1 is LNHNV, CDR2 YYDKDF, per germline (reference sequence). TCRdb redid the calling of the 5' RACE reads with MiXCR, one entry per CDR3 protein. The sample records under 70,000 distinct CDR3 sequences, around 8.3% being singletons. The clonotype originates from an adult who was a healthcare worker with PCR-confirmed SARS-CoV-2 infection or an uninfected control (not recorded which). The input for sequencing was whole blood, taken at baseline. V and J are TRBV15 and TRBJ1-5; 7 bases are a match to TRBD1. The CDR3 DNA reads as TGTGCCACCAGCGGAGACAGGGGCAATCAGCCCCAGCATTTT. Translated, it gives CATSGDRGNQPQHF.